This T cell receptor beta chain was recovered during a study of cytomegalovirus exposure and HLA in healthy donors. In the study overall: HLA-typed donors were the source of 83 million or so unique TCRs, which an early data release held.

With 60 Vbeta and 13 Jbeta primers, the PCR was carried out. This table comes from immunoSEQ multiplex PCR, and its TCRdb copy is limited to in-frame clones, with some not included. The sample gives approximately 110,000 clones, less than 80% of which show up once; about 7.7% is in the top ten. Germline CDR1 is SGHNT and CDR2 is YYREEE (reference sequence). The CDR3 consists of 15 residues. J lost 2 bases, V lost 0 bases, and 2 bases had no gene match. Worth noting for this clone: The sample holds other DNA sequences that translate to the same CDR3.

This clonotype was sampled from a woman aged 45-65 years in good health and CMV-seropositive. The sample comprised PBMCs. V gene TRBV5-4 combines with J gene TRBJ2-7; 10 nucleotides agree with TRBD2. CDR3 nucleotide sequence: TGTGCCAGCAGCTTGGGGACTAGCGGAGCCTACGAGCAGTACTTC. It specifies CASSLGTSGAYEQYF. The variable domain in full, completed from reference TRBV5-4 and TRBJ2-7, reads ETGVTQSPTHLIKTRGQQVTLRCSSQSGHNTVSWYQQALGQGPQFIFQYYREEENGRGNFPPRFSGLQFPNYSSELNVNALELDDSALYLCASSLGTSGAYEQYFGPGTRLTVT.